The following is a T cell receptor (beta chain) sequence with its context. The antigen remains undetermined. This specimen comes from a study of T-cell memory formation after mild COVID-19. In the study overall: Largely donor-specific sequence clusters came from two donors. The study, taken as a whole, reports: Clones shrinking from day 15 to 85 showed even CD4/CD8 mixes; later expanders tilted CD4+. Contracting CD8+ clones were enriched in EMRA, CD4+ mainly in CM and EM.

CDR3 length equals 13 residues. Germline lookup yields CDR1 SGHVS and CDR2 FQNEAQ. V was pared by 1 base and J by 6 bases, with 7 bases between. Each CDR3 protein is one row after TCRdb ran MiXCR on the 5' RACE reads. The sample includes hundreds of thousands of distinct CDR3 sequences, around 28% of them seen just once. The V call is TRBV7-8, the J call TRBJ1-5; D gene ambiguous. The sequence was collected from an adult woman who had mild COVID-19 (a few samples of this study predate the infection). Cell type and time point are not known. Sequenced input: PBMCs or a T cell subset sorted from them (not recorded which). The CDR3 coding sequence is TGTGCCAGCAGCTTAGGGCGGTCTCAGCCCCAGCATTTT. Its translation: CASSLGRSQPQHF.